The 8 T cell receptor beta chains below all came from one sample that was sequenced in a study of cytomegalovirus exposure and HLA in healthy donors. 60 Vbeta and 13 Jbeta primers were used in PCR. Using immunoSEQ multiplex PCR, the repertoire was profiled, and TCRdb retains in-frame clones only, with some absent. This table has about 130,000 clones, over 70% appearing once. The sample consisted of PBMCs. These receptors were obtained from a woman in her fifties or sixties in good health and CMV-seropositive.

The V call is TRBV7-9, the J call TRBJ1-5, with TRBD1 identical over 7 bases. Germline V gene sequence: CDR1 SEHNR, CDR2 FQNEAQ (reference sequence). The CDR3 spans 15 residues. J gave up 6 bases and V 5 bases, and 10 bases lay outside the gene matches. The CDR3 DNA follows: TGTGCCAGCAGCAGAAATACAGGGGTCGGTCAGCCCCAGCATTTT. Amino acids: CASSRNTGVGQPQHF.

The chain combines TRBV28 with TRBJ1-6, with a tentative D call TRBD1 (6 bases). Germline loops: CDR1 MDHEN, CDR2 SYDVKM. Between the trimmed V and J ends, which lost 1 base and 7 bases, there was a span of 20 bases. This CDR3 region has 18 residues. DNA for the CDR3: TGTGCCAGCAGTTTATTAAGGGCCATAGGGGGTCCCAATTCACCCCTCCACTTT. This gives the protein CASSLLRAIGGPNSPLHF.

In the case of this clone: Other nucleotide sequences from this sample produce the same CDR3. V gene TRBV29-1 combines with J gene TRBJ1-5; 10 bases fit TRBD1. Trimming took 6 bases from V and 4 from J; bases not matched to a gene: 3. Germline assignment: CDR1 SQVTM and CDR2 ANQGSEA. The CDR3 consists of 13 residues. The chain's CDR3 is CSVGQGRNQPQHF. The CDR3 nucleotides are TGCAGCGTGGGACAGGGGAGAAATCAGCCCCAGCATTTT.

The rearrangement links TRBV19 to TRBJ2-7; 8 positions match TRBD2. The CDR3 covers 15 residues. CDR1 is LNHDA, CDR2 SQIVND, per germline (reference sequence). Germline trimming cut 6 bases from V and 2 bases from J; bases unmatched to any gene: 9. The CDR3 nucleotides read TGTGCCAGTAGGGGCCCGGGGGGGTCCCCCTACGAGCAGTACTTC. It encodes CASRGPGGSPYEQYF.

The chain employs TRBV6-1 and TRBJ2-2, with unresolved D. Germline V lookup: CDR1 MNHNS, CDR2 SASEGT. V lost 4 bases to trimming and J lost 7 bases, with 4 bases between them. The CDR3 has 11 residues. The CDR3 bases are TGTGCCAGCAGTGCGTACGGGGAGCTGTTTTTT. Translation gives CASSAYGELFF.

The chain joins TRBV29-1 to TRBJ2-5; D is uncertain. The CDR3 has 12 amino acids. V lost 0 bases and J 4 bases, leaving 6 bases between the germline ends. Looked up from germline, CDR1 is SQVTM and CDR2 is ANQGSEA. CDR3 sequence reads: CSVEEVRETQYF. DNA of the CDR3: TGCAGCGTTGAAGAGGTCAGAGAGACCCAGTACTTC. The whole variable domain, remainder taken from reference TRBV29-1 and TRBJ2-5, is SAVISQKPSRDICQRGTSLTIQCQVDSQVTMMFWYRQQPGQSLTLIATANQGSEATYESGFVIDKFPISRPNLTFSTLTVSNMSPEDSSIYLCSVEEVRETQYFGPGTRLLVL.

This clone was picked up a small number of times. V is TRBV9 and J is TRBJ1-3, with a possible D match to TRBD1 (6 bases). The germline V gene encodes CDR1 SGDLS and CDR2 YYNGEE. The CDR3 covers 14 residues. Trimming removed 7 bases at V and 0 bases at J, with 11 bases between. The CDR3 region has the DNA TGTGCCAGCGAGACAGGTTCCTCTGGAAACACCATATATTTT. This gives the protein CASETGSSGNTIYF.

The chain joins TRBV11-2 to TRBJ1-3, with no clear D. V was clipped by 5 bases and J by 2 bases, with 19 bases between them. The length of the CDR3 is 17 residues. The germline gives CDR1 SGHAT, CDR2 FQNNGV. The CDR3 coding sequence is TGTGCCAGCAGCCCCTTTTTAGCGGGAAACCCTGGAAACACCATATATTTT. Translated: CASSPFLAGNPGNTIYF.